What follows are 9 T cell receptor beta chains derived from one specimen sequenced in a study of early T cells in non-severe SARS-CoV-2 infection. TCRdb fed the 5' RACE reads into MiXCR, producing one record per CDR3 protein. This sample yields about 64,000 distinct CDR3 sequences, of which approximately 10% are seen a single time; roughly 3% belongs to the top ten. The material was whole blood, obtained at baseline. The receptors come from an adult who was a healthcare worker with PCR-confirmed SARS-CoV-2 infection or an uninfected control (not recorded which).

The V and J genes are TRBV6-2 or TRBV6-3 and TRBJ2-3; 8 bases align to TRBD2. Germline V lookup: CDR1 MNHEY, CDR2 SVGEGT. After removal of 6 bases from V and 6 bases from J, the junction contained 17 bases not matched to a gene. This CDR3 spans 17 amino acids. The CDR3 DNA reads TGTGCCAGCAGCCCCCACGGACTAGCCGGCGTAGAGGATACGCAGTATTTT. Its protein is CASSPHGLAGVEDTQYF.

The rearrangement joins TRBV5-4 to TRBJ1-2; maybe TRBD1 (6 bases). This CDR3 region has 13 residues. CDR1 is SGHNT and CDR2 is YYREEE in the germline V gene (reference sequence). The V gene lost 4 bases and the J gene lost 5 bases, with 12 bases spanning the gap. This chain's CDR3 is CASSPTRGYGYTF. The CDR3 nucleotides are TGTGCCAGCAGCCCCACGAGGGGGTATGGCTACACCTTC.

This clonotype was seen more than once but under ten times. The chain links TRBV5-4 to TRBJ2-3; TRBD2 aligns across 7 bases. V was clipped by 0 bases and J by 9 bases; unmatched bases: 1. Germline lookup yields CDR1 SGHNT and CDR2 YYREEE (reference sequence). The CDR3 totals 12 residues. The CDR3 sequence is CASSLERGTQYF. The CDR3 nucleotides are TGTGCCAGCAGCTTGGAGCGGGGAACGCAGTATTTT.

The table lists this clonotype with many counts. The chain recombines TRBV11-2 with TRBJ2-5; 11 bases are a match to TRBD2. Trimming removed 0 bases from V and 0 bases from J; junction bases left unmatched: 12. The CDR3 covers 20 residues. Per germline, CDR1 SGHAT and CDR2 FQNNGV. The CDR3 DNA reads TGTGCCAGCAGCTTAGATTTCTCCCCGGGACTAGCGGCGTACCAAGAGACCCAGTACTTC. Translated: CASSLDFSPGLAAYQETQYF. Complete variable domain (other parts from reference TRBV11-2 and TRBJ2-5): EAGVAQSPRYKIIEKRQSVAFWCNPISGHATLYWYQQILGQGPKLLIQFQNNGVVDDSQLPKDRFSAERLKGVDSTLKIQPAKLEDSAVYLCASSLDFSPGLAAYQETQYFGPGTRLLVL.

This clonotype was picked up a small number of times. The genes are TRBV7-9 and TRBJ2-3; 12 bases line up with TRBD2. V lost 3 bases and J lost 1; bases outside the gene matches: 8. The germline V gene has CDR1 SEHNR and CDR2 FQNEAQ (reference sequence). This CDR3 is 18 amino acids long. This chain's CDR3 is CASSFALAGGARTDTQYF. The DNA of the CDR3 is TGTGCCAGCAGCTTTGCACTAGCGGGGGGCGCTCGCACAGATACGCAGTATTTT.

This clonotype has more than one count but fewer than ten. The gene calls are TRBV29-1 and TRBJ2-5; the match to TRBD1 covers 8 bases. The CDR3 spans 14 residues. The V gene's germline CDR1 is SQVTM and CDR2 ANQGSEA. V shed 3 bases, J shed 4 bases, and the junction held 7 bases outside the gene matches. Written as DNA, the CDR3 is TGCAGCGTTGACGGGGCCAGGGGGCGAGAGACCCAGTACTTC. This codes for CSVDGARGRETQYF.

The sample holds a few counts of this clonotype. Mismatch with germline at one junction end may stem from a read error. The genes are TRBV7-6 and TRBJ2-2, with 12 bases fitting TRBD2. Germline V gene data show CDR1 as SGHVS and CDR2 as FNYEAQ. The CDR3 covers 14 residues. The CDR3 nucleotides read TGTGCCACACGACTAGCGGGGGAGGCCGGGGAGCTGTCTTTT. Its translation: CATRLAGEAGELSF.

This clonotype has just a few counts. The gene calls are TRBV10-2 and TRBJ1-5; D is undetermined. Trimming stripped 3 bases from V and 2 bases from J, with 11 bases between. Germline V gene lookup returns CDR1 WSHSY and CDR2 SAAADI. This CDR3 is 15 amino acids long. As DNA, the CDR3 is TGCGCCAGCAGTGAATTCCGCTGGGGCAATCAGCCCCAGCATTTT. Protein product: CASSEFRWGNQPQHF.

This clonotype was seen a handful of times. The chain uses TRBV4-3 and TRBJ2-1; 8 positions match TRBD2. The CDR3 is 16 amino acids. V shed 0 bases and J 4 bases; nucleotides not matched to a gene: 5. CDR1 and CDR2 (germline): LGHNA, YSLEER. For the CDR3, the DNA is TGCGCCAGCAGCCAAGAGGGCGGGGGGTATTACAATGAGCAGTTCTTC. Its translation is CASSQEGGGYYNEQFF.